This entry describes one T cell receptor beta chain. Antigen specificity is unknown. The data were obtained in a study of shared clonotypes between healthy human individuals. Regarding the study as a whole: Researchers sampled blood only, noting tissue repertoires likely differ. The study's rarefaction showed incomplete sorted-subset sequencing despite large depth.

The authors' processing: As immunoSEQ supplied junction-only sequences (without quality scores), filtering differed. The repertoire was sequenced with immunoSEQ multiplex PCR; TCRdb's copy has only in-frame clones and lacks some. The D gene and trimming were derived from the DNA, and the V and J assignments and clone size from that table. Counted here are 1.4 million or so clones, around 98.5% occurring once; the ten biggest clones make up about 0.4%. The sequence derives from a man between 25 and 39 years old in good health. The sample taken for sequencing was naive CD4+ T cells sorted from blood. Subset defined: CD45RA+ positively selected.

Here the CDR3 reads CASSLAGRQDYEQYF. The CDR3 DNA reads TGTGCCAGCAGCTTGGCAGGGAGGCAAGACTACGAGCAGTACTTC. V is TRBV5-5 and J is TRBJ2-7, with D perhaps matching TRBD2 (6 bases). The V gene lost 0 bases and the J gene lost 3 bases, with 13 bases spanning the gap. Germline V lookup: CDR1 SGHKS, CDR2 YYEKEE (reference sequence). The CDR3 totals 15 residues.